The 20 T cell receptor beta chains listed next were all sequenced from one sample in a study of T cells expressing NK-cell markers (TCRdb year 2020). The library relied on 5' RACE. Data came from an Illumina HiSeq 2000. TCRdb reprocessed the reads into one record per CDR3 protein sequence, lacking DNA. This sample's table has entries for some 600,000 distinct CDR3 sequences. The ten largest account for less than 4.5% of the sample. Input material: blood T cells: a sorted CD56 or NKG2C T cell subset, CD4+ or CD8+ T cells, or bulk PBMC T cells (not recorded which). Receptor source: a man between 18 and 29 years old in good health. Donor details come from another sample of the same person, matched by shared clones.

This chain joins TRBV10-2 and TRBJ2-5; TCRdb selects TRBD1, and the lack of DNA leaves this call unchecked. This CDR3 is built from 15 residues. From germline, CDR1 is WSHSY and CDR2 SAAADI. CDR3 sequence: CASGSRDRVVETQYF.

The chain recombines TRBV6-2 or TRBV6-3 with TRBJ1-6; the D call of TRBD1 rests on TCRdb alone, since no DNA is present to check it. The CDR3 is 13 residues long. Germline values: CDR1 MNHEY, CDR2 SVGEGT. CDR3: CASRDTDNSPLHF.

The chain uses TRBV28 and TRBJ1-1; the TCRdb D gene call, TRBD1, has no DNA to confirm it. Germline values: CDR1 MDHEN, CDR2 SYDVKM. The CDR3 length is 13 residues. CDR3 amino acids: CASSPTGTPEAFF.

CDR3 in amino acids: CASSALTSGRIIDGELFF. This chain links TRBV6-1 with TRBJ2-2; the TCRdb call, TRBD1, lacks DNA for checking. Germline CDR1 reads MNHNS; CDR2 reads SASEGT. The CDR3 runs 18 residues.

V usage is TRBV12-3 or TRBV12-4 and J usage is TRBJ1-1; no DNA is available, so the TRBD1 call from TCRdb remains unchecked. The CDR3 covers 14 residues. This chain's CDR3 is CASRSGGATTEAFF.

V usage is TRBV7-8 and J usage is TRBJ2-2. The CDR3 has 15 residues. In germline, CDR1 is SGHVS, CDR2 FQNEAQ. The CDR3 sequence: CASSLVLGSSGELFF.

The chain combines TRBV7-2 with TRBJ2-7; with no DNA, the TCRdb D assignment of TRBD1 cannot be verified. The CDR3 extends over 14 amino acids. Germline-derived CDR1 and CDR2 are SGHTA and FQGNSA. The CDR3 region is CASSRYRGDYEQYF.

The J gene is TRBJ2-5, the V gene TRBV12-3 or TRBV12-4; with no DNA, the TCRdb D assignment of TRBD2 cannot be verified. The CDR3 length is 14 residues. Here the CDR3 reads CASNLGTMGETQYF.

The rearrangement uses TRBV6-2 or TRBV6-3 and TRBJ1-5; TCRdb designates TRBD1, a call that cannot be tested without DNA. The CDR3 is 18 amino acids. The germline gives CDR1 MNHEY, CDR2 SVGEGT. This chain's CDR3 is CASSKKRPTPYSNQPQHF.

The genes are TRBV27 and TRBJ2-7; TCRdb proposes TRBD1, but this gene call is untestable without DNA. The CDR3 totals 14 residues. From germline, CDR1 is MNHEY and CDR2 SMNVEV (reference sequence). The CDR3 loop is CASSLLGGLGEQYF.

This sequence joins TRBV27 and TRBJ1-1. This CDR3 has 14 residues. The germline V gene has CDR1 MNHEY and CDR2 SMNVEV (reference sequence). This chain's CDR3 is CASSLRGQDTEAFF.

The rearrangement links TRBV13 to TRBJ2-1; TCRdb selects TRBD2, and the lack of DNA leaves this call unchecked. The germline CDR1 and CDR2 sequences are PRHDT and FYEKMQ (reference sequence). The CDR3 contains 17 residues. The CDR3 sequence: CASSLLAAGRNHNEQFF.

V is TRBV7-9 and J is TRBJ2-1; checking the TCRdb D call of TRBD2 is not possible without DNA. The CDR3 covers 16 residues. The germline CDR1 and CDR2 sequences are SEHNR and FQNEAQ (reference sequence). The CDR3 is CASSFVAGGPHNEQFF.

CDR3 loop: CASSLIRLSLAKNIQYF. The chain carries TRBV12-3 or TRBV12-4 and TRBJ2-4. The CDR3 spans 17 residues.

The chain's CDR3 is CASSLSASGAFKELFF. This chain uses TRBV5-1 with TRBJ2-2; lacking DNA, the TRBD2 call made by TCRdb goes unchecked. The germline CDR1 and CDR2 sequences are SGHRS and YFSETQ. The CDR3 contains 16 residues.

This CDR3 reads CASKWASGTDTQYF. The gene calls are TRBV27 and TRBJ2-3; TCRdb's D gene call, TRBD2, goes unchecked for lack of DNA. The CDR3 is 14 residues long. The germline gives CDR1 MNHEY, CDR2 SMNVEV (reference sequence).

The V gene is TRBV12-3 or TRBV12-4, the J gene TRBJ1-5; TCRdb gives TRBD1 as the D gene, but with no DNA this cannot be confirmed. The CDR3 is made up of 15 amino acids. The CDR3 protein is CASTLGGHGNQPQHF.

The chain carries TRBV27 and TRBJ2-1; TCRdb picks TRBD2, but there is no DNA to check that call. Germline CDR1 reads MNHEY; CDR2 reads SMNVEV (reference sequence). This CDR3 is built from 13 residues. Here the CDR3 reads CASSSPTSAEQFF.

The chain links TRBV11-2 to TRBJ2-3; checking the TCRdb D call of TRBD2 is not possible without DNA. CDR3 size: 17 residues. Germline CDR1 is SGHAT and CDR2 is FQNNGV. The CDR3: CASSLAGLRTTTDTQYF.

The chain is built from TRBV10-3 and TRBJ2-2; TCRdb returns TRBD2, unconfirmable since there is no DNA. Per the germline V gene, CDR1 is ENHRY and CDR2 is SYGVKD. CDR3 length: 18 residues. The CDR3 loop reads CAISTIPLLAGNTGELFF.